This TCR beta chain was documented in a study of identical twins. TCRdb called the 5' RACE reads again in MiXCR, with one record for every CDR3 protein. The data show hundreds of thousands of distinct CDR3 sequences, more than 6.5% seen once. The CDR3 loop spans 14 amino acids. The V gene's germline CDR1 is SQVTM and CDR2 ANQGSEA. Trimming pared 4 bases from V and 10 bases from J, leaving 20 bases between. This same sample was also taken into another study, of yellow fever vaccine responses in identical twins.

The TCR comes from a woman aged 18-30 years in good health. The chain carries TRBV29-1 and TRBJ2-1; D possibly corresponds to TRBD1 (5 bases). Sequencing used memory (CD45RO+) T cells sorted from blood. This CDR3 is CSVGGQSLSLEQFF. For the CDR3, the DNA is TGCAGCGTTGGGGGCCAGTCCCTCTCTTTAGAGCAGTTCTTC.